These 20 T cell receptor beta chains were sequenced from one sample in a study of blood T cell repertoires in COVID-19. Some clones are missing from TCRdb's copy, which holds only in-frame ones; the method was immunoSEQ multiplex PCR. Of 150,000 to 200,000 clones in the sample, about 74% are singletons; the top ten hold 2.5% to 3%. Material for sequencing was peripheral blood. Source of these receptors: an elderly woman with acute or convalescent COVID-19.

The rearrangement joins TRBV18 to TRBJ2-1; TRBD2 might be the D (5 bases). The CDR3 has 12 amino acids. With 1 base removed from V and 15 bases from J, the gap between germline ends came to 13 bases. CDR1 is KGHSH, CDR2 LQKENI, per germline. The DNA for the CDR3 is TGTGCCAGCTCACCACACCTTGAGGGAGCGTTCTTC. It yields the protein CASSPHLEGAFF.

The gene calls are TRBV6-5 and TRBJ1-2; 7 bases are a match to TRBD1. CDR3 length equals 15 residues. Trimming took 7 bases from V and 6 from J; bases not matched to a gene: 14. Looked up from germline, CDR1 is MNHEY and CDR2 is SVGAGI. CDR3 loop: CASTGQPEGLDGYTF. Here the CDR3 DNA reads TGTGCCAGCACGGGACAGCCAGAAGGGTTGGATGGCTACACCTTC.

This chain connects TRBV3-1 (or the pseudogene TRBV3-2) to TRBJ1-4; TRBD1 aligns across 8 bases. The length of the CDR3 is 16 residues. With V trimmed by 2 bases and J by 1 base, 3 bases remained unmatched. Germline CDR1 reads LGHDT; CDR2 reads YNNKEL (reference sequence). Written as DNA, the CDR3 is TGTGCCAGCAGCCAATTCACAGGGGGAACTAATGAAAAACTGTTTTTT. Translating it yields CASSQFTGGTNEKLFF.

The gene calls are TRBV10-3 and TRBJ2-1; 8 bases fit TRBD1. V lost 10 bases and J lost 8; bases outside the gene matches: 4. Germline loops: CDR1 ENHRY, CDR2 SYGVKD. This CDR3 has 11 amino acids. CDR3 DNA sequence: TGTGCCAACGGACAGGGACATGAGCAGTTCTTC. It yields the protein CANGQGHEQFF.

The V gene is TRBV29-1, the J gene TRBJ2-3; the D is unclear. This CDR3 has 13 residues. Trimming took off 1 base at V and 6 bases at J, with 11 bases between the two ends. Germline CDR1 SQVTM, CDR2 ANQGSEA. CDR3 nucleotides: TGCAGCGTTGAAGCTGTCCCCTTGGATACGCAGTATTTT. It encodes CSVEAVPLDTQYF.

This clone was seen at least ten times. This chain uses TRBV7-3 with TRBJ2-1, with TRBD2 as a possible D gene (6 bases). This CDR3 spans 15 amino acids. Germline V lookup: CDR1 SGHTA, CDR2 FQGTGA. Trimming shortened V by 3 bases and J by 2 bases, and 11 bases separated the two germline ends. The CDR3 coding sequence is TGTGCCAGCAGCTTTAGCGGCTTAACCTACAATGAGCAGTTCTTC. Translated: CASSFSGLTYNEQFF. Full variable domain (remainder filled in from reference TRBV7-3 and TRBJ2-1): GAGVSQTPSNKVTEKGKYVELRCDPISGHTALYWYRQSLGQGPEFLIYFQGTGAADDSGLPNDRFFAVRPEGSVSTLKIQRTERGDSAVYLCASSFSGLTYNEQFFGPGTRLTVL.

The rearrangement joins TRBV5-1 to TRBJ1-2; tentatively, D is TRBD1 (6 bases). Trimming pared 0 bases from V and 5 bases from J, leaving 11 bases between. CDR3 size: 14 residues. Germline V CDR1 and CDR2: SGHRS, YFSETQ. The CDR3 coding sequence is TGCGCCAGCAGCTTGGCCGAACAGGGATATGGCTACACCTTC. Translated, it gives CASSLAEQGYGYTF.

This clone has just a few counts. The rearrangement joins TRBV30 to TRBJ2-7; D not resolved. V was cut by 5 bases and J by 3 bases, with 11 bases left in between. This CDR3 has 12 amino acids. Germline CDR1 and CDR2: GTSNPN and SVGIG (reference sequence). This CDR3 reads CAWARQRYEQYF. Here the CDR3 DNA reads TGTGCCTGGGCGAGGCAACGCTACGAGCAGTACTTC.

The gene calls are TRBV7-9 and TRBJ2-5; TRBD1 is a possible D gene (6 bases). Deletions cut 4 bases from V and 7 bases from J, with 22 bases between. Germline V gene sequence: CDR1 SEHNR, CDR2 FQNEAQ (reference sequence). This CDR3 has 16 residues. For the CDR3, the DNA is TGTGCCAGCAGCTCCCGCCCCGCACGGGACATTACGACCCAGTACTTC. Amino acids: CASSSRPARDITTQYF.

The V and J genes are TRBV11-2 and TRBJ1-6; 8 nucleotides align to TRBD1. Germline assignment: CDR1 SGHAT and CDR2 FQNNGV. V dropped 5 bases and J dropped 9; count of bases not matched to a gene: 9. The CDR3 covers 15 residues. CDR3 residues: CASSRGQGAISPLHF. The CDR3 DNA reads TGTGCCAGCAGCCGGGGGCAGGGGGCAATTTCACCCCTCCACTTT. Complete variable domain (other parts from reference TRBV11-2 and TRBJ1-6): EAGVAQSPRYKIIEKRQSVAFWCNPISGHATLYWYQQILGQGPKLLIQFQNNGVVDDSQLPKDRFSAERLKGVDSTLKIQPAKLEDSAVYLCASSRGQGAISPLHFGNGTRLTVT.

This clone was counted at least ten times. The gene calls are TRBV18 and TRBJ2-3; maybe TRBD1 (6 bases). Trimming took off 6 bases at V and 4 bases at J, with 17 bases between the two ends. Germline CDR1 reads KGHSH; CDR2 reads LQKENI. There are 15 residues in the CDR3. CDR3 sequence: CASSPRDIGADTQYF. The CDR3 nucleotides are TGTGCCAGCTCGCCCCGGGACATTGGAGCAGATACGCAGTATTTT.

V is TRBV27 and J is TRBJ1-2; TRBD1 might be the D (6 bases). The CDR3 covers 14 residues. Per germline, CDR1 MNHEY and CDR2 SMNVEV (reference sequence). V lost 0 bases and J lost 7, with 12 bases in between. The CDR3 DNA is TGTGCCAGCAGTTTATCCACAGGGTTGGGTGGCTACACCTTC. Its protein product is CASSLSTGLGGYTF.

The chain employs TRBV3-1 (or the pseudogene TRBV3-2) and TRBJ1-4, with TRBD1 matching 10 bases. Unmatched junction bases numbered 7, after V lost 4 bases and J lost 5 bases. The germline gives CDR1 LGHDT, CDR2 YNNKEL (reference sequence). The CDR3 length is 16 residues. CDR3 in amino acids: CASSLLPGQGNEKLFF. For the CDR3, the DNA is TGTGCCAGCAGCCTCTTACCGGGACAGGGGAATGAAAAACTGTTTTTT.

This chain joins TRBV13 and TRBJ2-3, with 7 positions matching TRBD1. There are 15 residues in the CDR3. Germline CDR1 PRHDT, CDR2 FYEKMQ (reference sequence). V trimming: 3 bases; J trimming: 1 base; junction bases outside the gene matches: 4. The CDR3: CASSFIQGGTDTQYF. CDR3 nucleotide sequence: TGTGCCAGCAGCTTTATCCAGGGGGGCACAGATACGCAGTATTTT.

The rearrangement joins TRBV19 to TRBJ2-1; 11 positions agree with TRBD2. The CDR3 covers 15 residues. Germline V lookup: CDR1 LNHDA, CDR2 SQIVND (reference sequence). Trimming cost V 4 bases and J 5 bases; bases outside gene matches: 4. Written as DNA, the CDR3 is TGTGCCAGTAGTAAACTAGCGGGAGTGCACAATGAGCAGTTCTTC. It codes for CASSKLAGVHNEQFF.

This clone was recorded once. The chain joins TRBV7-9 to TRBJ2-1; maybe TRBD2 (5 bases). This CDR3 has 17 amino acids. Germline V gene lookup returns CDR1 SEHNR and CDR2 FQNEAQ (reference sequence). Deletions cut 0 bases from V and 10 bases from J, with 22 bases between. This chain's CDR3 is CASSLATAWPGIGEQFF. CDR3 nucleotide sequence: TGTGCCAGCAGCTTAGCCACAGCATGGCCGGGGATTGGAGAGCAGTTCTTC.

This rearrangement joins TRBV6-5 to TRBJ1-1; D remains ambiguous. The CDR3 totals 15 residues. V was trimmed by 0 bases and J by 3 bases, leaving 11 bases between them. CDR1 is MNHEY, CDR2 SVGAGI, per germline. The CDR3 spells CASSYSVAVDTEAFF. CDR3 bases: TGTGCCAGCAGTTACTCCGTGGCGGTAGACACTGAAGCTTTCTTT.

The chain combines TRBV10-1 with TRBJ2-1; D ambiguous. Germline CDR1 and CDR2: WNHNN and SYGVQD (reference sequence). The CDR3 is made up of 11 amino acids. Trimming removed 4 bases at V and 6 bases at J, with 4 bases between. The DNA of the CDR3 is TGCGCCAGCAGTGGCGCCAATGAGCAGTTCTTC. Protein product: CASSGANEQFF.

This clone was counted a few times. The chain employs TRBV20-1 and TRBJ2-7, with TRBD2 matching over 8 bases. Per germline, CDR1 DFQATT and CDR2 SNEGSKA (reference sequence). This CDR3 contains 13 residues. Germline trimming cut 3 bases from V and 2 bases from J; bases unmatched to any gene: 3. CDR3 bases: TGCAGTGCTAGTTTCGGGAGGGCCTACGAGCAGTACTTC. Its protein product is CSASFGRAYEQYF.

The chain recombines TRBV6-1 with TRBJ2-7, with 7 bases matching TRBD1. The germline CDR1 and CDR2 sequences are MNHNS and SASEGT. V lost 2 bases and J lost 1; bases outside the gene matches: 2. This CDR3 contains 14 residues. CDR3 loop: CASSETGQSYEQYF. The CDR3 coding sequence is TGTGCCAGCAGTGAAACGGGACAGTCCTACGAGCAGTACTTC.